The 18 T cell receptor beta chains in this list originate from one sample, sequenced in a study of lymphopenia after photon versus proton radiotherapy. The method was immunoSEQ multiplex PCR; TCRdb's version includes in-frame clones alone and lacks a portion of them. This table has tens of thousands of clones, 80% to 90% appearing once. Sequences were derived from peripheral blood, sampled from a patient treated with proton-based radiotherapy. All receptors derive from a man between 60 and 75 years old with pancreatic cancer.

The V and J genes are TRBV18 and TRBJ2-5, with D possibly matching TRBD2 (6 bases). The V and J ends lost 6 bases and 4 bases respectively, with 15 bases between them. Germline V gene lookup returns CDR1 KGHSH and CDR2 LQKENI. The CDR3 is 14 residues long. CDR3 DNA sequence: TGTGCCAGCTCCTCGAGACACGGGGGAGAGACCCAGTACTTC. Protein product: CASSSRHGGETQYF.

For the CDR3, the DNA is TGTGCCAGCAGCGTAGGGTCCTCAGGGGGCATAGGTGAAAAACTGTTTTTT. Protein sequence: CASSVGSSGGIGEKLFF. The rearrangement uses TRBV9 and TRBJ1-4; 8 nucleotides line up with TRBD1. CDR3 length: 17 amino acids. In germline, CDR1 is SGDLS, CDR2 YYNGEE. Germline trimming cut 0 bases from V and 7 bases from J; bases unmatched to any gene: 11.

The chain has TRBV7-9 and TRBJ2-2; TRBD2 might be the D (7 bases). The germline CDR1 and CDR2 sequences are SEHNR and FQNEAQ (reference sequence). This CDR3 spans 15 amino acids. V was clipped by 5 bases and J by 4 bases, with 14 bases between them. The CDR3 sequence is CASSRGGGSTGELFF. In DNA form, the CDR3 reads TGTGCCAGCAGCAGGGGGGGCGGAAGCACCGGGGAGCTGTTTTTT. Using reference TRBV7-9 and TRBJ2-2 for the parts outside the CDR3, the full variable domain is DTGVSQNPRHKITKRGQNVTFRCDPISEHNRLYWYRQTLGQGPEFLTYFQNEAQLEKSRLLSDRFSAERPKGSFSTLEIQRTEQGDSAMYLCASSRGGGSTGELFFGEGSRLTVL.

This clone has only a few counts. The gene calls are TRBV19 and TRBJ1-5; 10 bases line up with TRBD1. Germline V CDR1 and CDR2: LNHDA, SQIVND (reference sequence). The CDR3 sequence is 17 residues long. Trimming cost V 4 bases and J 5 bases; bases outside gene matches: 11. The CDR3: CASSRQGARRSDQPQHF. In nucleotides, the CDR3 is TGTGCCAGTAGTAGACAGGGGGCGCGTCGGTCGGATCAGCCCCAGCATTTT.

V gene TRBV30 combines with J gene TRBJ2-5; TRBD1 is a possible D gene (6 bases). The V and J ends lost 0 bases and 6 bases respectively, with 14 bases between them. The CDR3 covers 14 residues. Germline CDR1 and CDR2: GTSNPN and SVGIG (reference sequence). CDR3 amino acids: CAWSVDGRGKTQYF. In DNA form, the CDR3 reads TGTGCCTGGAGTGTTGACGGCAGGGGAAAGACCCAGTACTTC.

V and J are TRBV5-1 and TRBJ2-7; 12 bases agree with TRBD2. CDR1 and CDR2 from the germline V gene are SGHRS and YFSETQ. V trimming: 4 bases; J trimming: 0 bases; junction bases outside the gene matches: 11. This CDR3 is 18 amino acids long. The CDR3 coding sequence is TGCGCCAGCAGCGCCTTCGGGACTAGCGGGTCAAGCTCCTACGAGCAGTACTTC. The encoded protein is CASSAFGTSGSSSYEQYF. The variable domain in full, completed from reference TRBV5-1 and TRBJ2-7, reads KAGVTQTPRYLIKTRGQQVTLSCSPISGHRSVSWYQQTPGQGLQFLFEYFSETQRNKGNFPGRFSGRQFSNSRSEMNVSTLELGDSALYLCASSAFGTSGSSSYEQYFGPGTRLTVT.

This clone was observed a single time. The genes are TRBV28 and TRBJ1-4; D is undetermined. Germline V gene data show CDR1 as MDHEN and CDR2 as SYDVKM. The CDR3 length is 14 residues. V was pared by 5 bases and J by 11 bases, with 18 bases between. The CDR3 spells CASSQIVISRKLFF. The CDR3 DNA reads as TGTGCCAGCAGTCAAATAGTGATCTCCAGGAAACTGTTTTTT.

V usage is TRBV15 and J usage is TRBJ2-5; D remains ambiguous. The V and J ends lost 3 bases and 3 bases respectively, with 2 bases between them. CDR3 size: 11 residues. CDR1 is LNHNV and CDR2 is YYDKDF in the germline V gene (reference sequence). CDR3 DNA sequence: TGTGCCACCAGCAGGGAAGAGACCCAGTACTTC. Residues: CATSREETQYF.

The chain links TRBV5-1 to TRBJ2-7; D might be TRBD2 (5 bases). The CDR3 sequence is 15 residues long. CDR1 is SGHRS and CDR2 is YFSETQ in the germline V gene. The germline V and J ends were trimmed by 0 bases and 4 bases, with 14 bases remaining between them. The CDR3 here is CASSLEGTSRYEQYF. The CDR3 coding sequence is TGCGCCAGCAGCTTGGAGGGAACTAGTAGGTACGAGCAGTACTTC.

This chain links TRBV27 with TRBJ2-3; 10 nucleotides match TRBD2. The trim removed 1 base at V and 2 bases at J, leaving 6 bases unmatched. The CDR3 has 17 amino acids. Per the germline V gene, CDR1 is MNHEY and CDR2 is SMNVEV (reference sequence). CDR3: CASSLFGAGGDTDTQYF. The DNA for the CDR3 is TGTGCCAGCAGTTTATTTGGAGCGGGAGGGGACACAGATACGCAGTATTTT.

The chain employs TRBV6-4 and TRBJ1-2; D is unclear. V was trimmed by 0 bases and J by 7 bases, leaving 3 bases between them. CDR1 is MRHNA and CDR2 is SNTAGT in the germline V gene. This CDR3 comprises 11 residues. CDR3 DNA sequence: TGTGCCAGCAGTGACTCGCGTGGCTACACCTTC. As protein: CASSDSRGYTF.

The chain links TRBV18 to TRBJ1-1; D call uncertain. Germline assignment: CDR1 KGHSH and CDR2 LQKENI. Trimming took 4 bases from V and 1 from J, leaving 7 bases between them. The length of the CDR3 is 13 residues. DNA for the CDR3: TGTGCCAGCTCACGGGGAAGGAACACTGAAGCTTTCTTT. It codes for CASSRGRNTEAFF.

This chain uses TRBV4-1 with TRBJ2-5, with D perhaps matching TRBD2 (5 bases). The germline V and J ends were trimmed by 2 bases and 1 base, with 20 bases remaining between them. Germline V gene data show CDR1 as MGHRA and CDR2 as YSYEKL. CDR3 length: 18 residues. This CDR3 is CASSQNGGGSSFQETQYF. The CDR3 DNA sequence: TGCGCCAGCAGCCAAAACGGCGGAGGCAGCTCGTTCCAAGAGACCCAGTACTTC.

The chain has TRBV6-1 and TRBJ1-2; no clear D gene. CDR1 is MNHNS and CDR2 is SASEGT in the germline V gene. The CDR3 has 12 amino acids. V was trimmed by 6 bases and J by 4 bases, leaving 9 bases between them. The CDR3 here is CASRSTPYGYTF. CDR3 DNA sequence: TGTGCCAGCAGGTCCACGCCCTATGGCTACACCTTC.

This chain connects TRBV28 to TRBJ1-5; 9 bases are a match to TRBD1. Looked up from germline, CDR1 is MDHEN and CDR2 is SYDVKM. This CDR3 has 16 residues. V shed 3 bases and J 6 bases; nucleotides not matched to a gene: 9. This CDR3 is CASSFPQGAGRQPQHF. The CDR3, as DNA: TGTGCCAGCAGTTTCCCACAGGGGGCAGGACGTCAGCCCCAGCATTTT.

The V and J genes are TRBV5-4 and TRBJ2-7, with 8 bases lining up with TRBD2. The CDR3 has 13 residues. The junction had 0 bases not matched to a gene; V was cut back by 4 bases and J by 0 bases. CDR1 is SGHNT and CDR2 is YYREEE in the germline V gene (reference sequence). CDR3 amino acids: CASSTSGSYEQYF. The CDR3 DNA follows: TGTGCCAGCAGCACTAGCGGCTCCTACGAGCAGTACTTC.

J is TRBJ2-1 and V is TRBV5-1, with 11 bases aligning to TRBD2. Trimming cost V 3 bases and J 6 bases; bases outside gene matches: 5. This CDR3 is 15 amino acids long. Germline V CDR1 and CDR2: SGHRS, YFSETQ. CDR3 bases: TGCGCCAGCAGCTCATTAGCGGGAGGGGGCAATGAGCAGTTCTTC. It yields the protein CASSSLAGGGNEQFF.

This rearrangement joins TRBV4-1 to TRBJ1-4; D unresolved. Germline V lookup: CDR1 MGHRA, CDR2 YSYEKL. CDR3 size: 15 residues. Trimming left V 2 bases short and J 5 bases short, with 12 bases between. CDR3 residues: CASSQNSGLNEKLFF. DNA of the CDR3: TGCGCCAGCAGCCAAAACAGCGGCTTAAATGAAAAACTGTTTTTT.